Below are 4 T cell receptor beta chains sequenced from a single sample in a study of tumor-infiltrating lymphocytes in primary liver carcinoma. Production of TCR beta cDNA used around 0.45 ug total RNA together with a constant-region primer. Library construction for TCR beta comprised three nested multiplex PCR rounds performed with slightly modified ARM-PCR. Both of the initial two PCR rounds ran for about 11 cycles and employed TRBV1-TRBV30 forward primers alongside a C-beta reverse primer. In TCRdb, the multiplex PCR reads were re-called with MiXCR into one record per CDR3 protein. The sample has more than 150,000 distinct CDR3 sequences; approximately 60% are singletons. Out of unsorted whole blood came the blood RNA, and germline DNA was extracted as well. Sequencing was carried out using peripheral blood. Receptor source: a man aged 35-49 years with primary liver carcinoma and hepatitis B virus infection.

This clonotype was counted only a few times. The chain joins TRBV4-1 to TRBJ2-7; TRBD1 aligns across 10 bases. Germline-derived CDR1 and CDR2 are MGHRA and YSYEKL. V was pared by 1 base and J by 5 bases, with 5 bases of the junction left unmatched. The CDR3 is made up of 15 amino acids. For the CDR3, the DNA is TGCGCCAGCAGCCAAGGGGACAGGGGTAACGACGAGCAGTACTTC. Protein product: CASSQGDRGNDEQYF.

Details on this clonotype: A much more abundant neighbour one base away suggests this may be a read error. V is TRBV11-2 and J is TRBJ2-1; D might be TRBD2 (6 bases). The length of the CDR3 is 14 residues. Germline loops: CDR1 SGHAT, CDR2 FQNNGV. Trimming shortened V by 3 bases and J by 14 bases, and 20 bases separated the two germline ends. As DNA, the CDR3 is TGTGCCAGCAGCTTGGGGGAGGAGGGATTAAGGGAGTTCTTC. Protein sequence: CASSLGEEGLREFF.

The table lists this clonotype with a few counts. A much larger clone lies one base from this, so it may be a read error. The chain uses TRBV11-2 and TRBJ2-7; 7 positions match TRBD2. V gave up 4 bases and J gave up 6 bases; unmatched junction bases: 3. CDR1 and CDR2 from the germline V gene are SGHAT and FQNNGV. The CDR3 loop spans 12 amino acids. As DNA, the CDR3 is TGTGCCAGCAGCTCAGGGAGGGGCGAGCAGTACTTC. It specifies CASSSGRGEQYF.

The chain joins TRBV7-9 to TRBJ1-2; 7 bases are a match to TRBD1. The CDR3 extends over 12 amino acids. Germline V lookup: CDR1 SEHNR, CDR2 FQNEAQ (reference sequence). J was trimmed by 6 bases and V by 4 bases; bases with no gene match: 2. CDR3 loop: CASSYQGDGYTF. The CDR3 DNA sequence: TGTGCCAGCAGCTACCAGGGGGATGGCTACACCTTC.